The present T cell receptor beta chain was sequenced within a study of brain T cells in children with intractable seizures (dated by TCRdb to 2020 to 2022). Background on the whole study: Resected brain tissue from some 49 pediatric epilepsy surgery cases was initially screened for immune gene transcripts with a NanoString immunology panel. About 65% of the 12 selected surgery cases also had pre-surgery blood sequenced, which left four cases with brain tissue only. Summary of the overall study and its limitations: Viral specificity was inferred solely from CDR3 sequence similarity, and the HCMV serostatus of the patients was not known. Sequencing depth differed between pre- and post-surgery blood, so clones missing from the pre-surgery sample may reflect undersampling.

The time point label, as the study defines it: blood from clinic visit 5 months post-surgery; TSC patient then seizure free. The surgery cases showing the highest brain T cell transcript signatures were chosen for TCR beta chain sequencing of brain tissue and, when available, of blood. Prior to surgery, the patients had been treated with at least one anti-epileptic drug. TCR-sequenced patients were children with drug-resistant epilepsy due to tuberous sclerosis complex, focal cortical dysplasia, Rasmussen encephalitis or hemimegalencephaly. Bulk genomic DNA was extracted from unsorted brain tissue and whole blood with the Monarch genomic DNA purification kit. The immunoSEQ assay was applied to genomic DNA to generate the TCR beta chain sequences. Regarding the original processing steps: CDR3 sequences that did not begin with the conserved framework cysteine at position 104 were removed manually. To get clonality, the normalized Shannon's Diversity Index was subtracted from one, giving values from 0 (maximal diversity) to 1 (oligoclonal). To check whether a given CDR3 had different frequencies in two samples, for example brain versus blood, chi-squared comparison-of-proportions tests were used. Public clonotypes were found by searching immuneACCESS, and the VDJdb browser was used to assess similarity to known antiviral clonotypes. Held by TCRdb, this immuneACCESS table contains in-frame sequences only and omits some clones. Under half of the omission traces to an unresolved V gene where checked; the cause of the rest is unknown. Clone size and V and J calls were adopted from that table, with D and trimming inferred from the DNA. The sample data list about 340,000 clones, and more than 85% of these were observed just once. Around 5% of the sample goes to the ten largest clones.

For this clone: Its antigen is still unknown. No much larger clone exists at a distance of one base, and base qualities are not known.

The CDR3 measures 16 amino acids from cysteine to phenylalanine. Left in the record is the CDR3 DNA by itself, 48 bases read in frame from the first base. V is cut by 1 base and J by 0 bases, and the space between the germline ends is 10 bases. The CDR1 and CDR2 encoded by the germline V gene are SGHTA and FQGNSA. This TCR was sampled from a boy younger than two with tuberous sclerosis and intractable seizures. The specimen was peripheral blood, collected 4 to 5 months after surgery. The rearranged chain carries TRBV7-2 and TRBJ1-3; TRBD1 is possibly the D segment (5 matching bases). The nucleotide sequence is given as TGTGCCAGCAGCTTAGGGGGCGCGAACTCTGGAAACACCATATATTTT. It specifies CASSLGGANSGNTIYF.